This T cell receptor beta chain was recorded in a study of CD8+ T cells in alopecia areata. General study points: Relative to mice, TCR sharing across patients was less clear, a difference possibly HLA-related. Lesional scalp, especially alopecia totalis/universalis, showed higher clonality than normal scalp.

TCR sequencing used cDNA made by reverse transcription of extracted RNA. Generated by immunoSEQ multiplex PCR, the TCRdb table keeps only in-frame clones and is missing some. Among about 23,000 clones listed, 40% to 60% were seen once. With regard to this clone: Its antigen is unknown.

The CDR3 totals 16 residues. V was shortened by 4 bases and J by 2 bases, with 18 bases between the two germline ends. Germline loops: CDR1 PRHDT, CDR2 FYEKMQ (reference sequence). In alopecia areata patients, both lesional scalp punch biopsies and peripheral blood were collected. The chain uses TRBV13 and TRBJ2-7, with D possibly matching TRBD1 (6 bases). The clonotype comes from a human donor with alopecia areata. The sample consisted of NKG2D-high CD8+ T cells sorted from blood. CDR3 in amino acids: CASSSTGGERPYEQYF. The CDR3 DNA sequence: TGTGCCAGCAGCTCGACAGGAGGCGAGCGTCCCTACGAGCAGTACTTC.